The 20 T cell receptor beta chains presented below share a single source sample, sequenced in a study of T cell responses to AZD1222 COVID-19 vaccine. The protocol was immunoSEQ multiplex PCR, while the TCRdb copy is restricted to in-frame clones and leaves out a portion. Here the sample spans 98,000 or so clones, approximately 89% being singletons. Sequencing was performed on peripheral blood, taken on day 0 of AZD1222 vaccination. These receptor sequences come from an adult in good health.

This clone was seen a handful of times. The chain couples TRBV6-5 to TRBJ2-3; D remains unclear. The CDR3 consists of 12 residues. Germline values: CDR1 MNHEY, CDR2 SVGAGI. The V and J ends lost 4 bases and 6 bases respectively, with 8 bases between them. The CDR3 bases are TGTGCCAGCAGTTCCCAGAGGGATACGCAGTATTTT. Translation gives CASSSQRDTQYF.

As for this clone: Other DNA sequences in this sample translate to the same CDR3. The V gene is TRBV5-1, the J gene TRBJ2-2; D might be TRBD1 (5 bases). The CDR3 runs 13 residues. The germline gives CDR1 SGHRS, CDR2 YFSETQ. The germline V and J ends were trimmed by 0 bases and 5 bases, with 5 bases remaining between them. The CDR3 loop is CASSLAGTGELFF. CDR3 bases: TGCGCCAGCAGCTTGGCAGGGACCGGGGAGCTGTTTTTT.

This clone appeared a few times. The V call is TRBV2, the J call TRBJ1-5; no reliable D call. CDR1 is SNHLY and CDR2 is FYNNEI in the germline V gene. CDR3 length: 13 residues. V was clipped by 3 bases and J by 9 bases, with 12 bases between them. CDR3 DNA: TGTGCCAGCAGTGATTTGGAGGGATCGCCCCAGCATTTT. This codes for CASSDLEGSPQHF.

V is TRBV2 and J is TRBJ1-2, with TRBD1 as a possible D gene (6 bases). Trimming took off 6 bases at V and 3 bases at J, with 8 bases between the two ends. The CDR3 runs to 12 residues. The germline V gene encodes CDR1 SNHLY and CDR2 FYNNEI. The CDR3 bases are TGTGCCAGCAGAAGGGGGGACTATGGCTACACCTTC. Its translation is CASRRGDYGYTF.

Here the CDR3 DNA reads TGTGCCAGCAGTAATCGCCTCGACAGGAGAAACTATGGCTACACCTTC. Encoded protein: CASSNRLDRRNYGYTF. This chain connects TRBV28 to TRBJ1-2; perhaps TRBD1 as D (6 bases). Germline V gene data show CDR1 as MDHEN and CDR2 as SYDVKM. V was trimmed by 5 bases and J by 2 bases, leaving 18 bases between them. This CDR3 is built from 16 residues.

This sequence joins TRBV5-1 and TRBJ2-2, with TRBD1 identical over 9 bases. This CDR3 region has 16 residues. J was trimmed by 6 bases and V by 4 bases; bases with no gene match: 10. CDR1 is SGHRS, CDR2 YFSETQ, per germline. The CDR3 sequence: CASSARTGALAGELFF. In DNA form, the CDR3 reads TGCGCCAGCAGCGCCAGGACAGGGGCGCTCGCCGGGGAGCTGTTTTTT.

The chain links TRBV29-1 to TRBJ1-1; 7 bases agree with TRBD1. V lost 6 bases, J lost 3 bases, and 7 bases stayed unmatched. Germline loops: CDR1 SQVTM, CDR2 ANQGSEA. This CDR3 has 13 amino acids. The CDR3 sequence is CSVPGGKHTEAFF. CDR3 DNA sequence: TGCAGCGTCCCAGGGGGGAAACACACTGAAGCTTTCTTT.

A few counts support this clone. The chain couples TRBV5-1 to TRBJ2-2; D remains ambiguous. This CDR3 comprises 15 residues. Germline CDR1 reads SGHRS; CDR2 reads YFSETQ. V lost 1 base to trimming and J lost 4 bases, with 11 bases between them. This CDR3 is CASSLKQISTGELFF. The CDR3 DNA sequence: TGCGCCAGCAGCTTGAAACAGATAAGCACCGGGGAGCTGTTTTTT.

The chain links TRBV5-1 to TRBJ1-2; no definite D call. The V gene's germline CDR1 is SGHRS and CDR2 YFSETQ. V was cut by 4 bases and J by 4 bases, with 11 bases left in between. The CDR3 totals 13 residues. Here the CDR3 DNA reads TGCGCCAGCAGCCCTGGGCCGCTCTATGGCTACACCTTC. Translated, it gives CASSPGPLYGYTF.

This chain connects TRBV9 to TRBJ1-5; weak D call: TRBD1 (5 bases). Trimming removed 3 bases at V and 3 bases at J, with 13 bases between. The CDR3 has 15 residues. Germline CDR1 is SGDLS and CDR2 is YYNGEE. CDR3 nucleotides: TGTGCCAGCAGCGAGGGGCACGGAACCAATCAGCCCCAGCATTTT. This encodes CASSEGHGTNQPQHF.

The CDR3 sequence is CASSVDRPYEQYF. As DNA, the CDR3 is TGTGCCAGCAGCGTTGACAGACCCTACGAGCAGTACTTC. This chain connects TRBV9 to TRBJ2-7; tentative D call: TRBD1 (5 bases). CDR1 and CDR2 from the germline V gene are SGDLS and YYNGEE. This CDR3 comprises 13 residues. V lost 2 bases, J lost 2 bases, and 8 bases lay in between.

This clone was seen once. The rearrangement uses TRBV19 and TRBJ1-5; 7 bases map to TRBD1. The CDR3 runs 18 residues. The V gene's germline CDR1 is LNHDA and CDR2 SQIVND (reference sequence). J was trimmed by 0 bases and V by 5 bases; bases with no gene match: 13. CDR3 DNA: TGTGCCAGTAGTTTTATGATCCAGGGGGGATATAGCAATCAGCCCCAGCATTTT. As protein: CASSFMIQGGYSNQPQHF.

The gene calls are TRBV19 and TRBJ1-5; 8 nucleotides align to TRBD1. Germline V gives CDR1 LNHDA, CDR2 SQIVND (reference sequence). This CDR3 is built from 15 residues. With 8 bases clipped from V and 0 bases from J, the junction kept 6 bases outside the gene matches. The CDR3 region has the DNA TGTGCCAGTGATCCGGGACAGGTTAGCAATCAGCCCCAGCATTTT. This codes for CASDPGQVSNQPQHF.

The chain is built from TRBV10-1 and TRBJ2-3, with a tentative D call TRBD1 (7 bases). Trimming pared 6 bases from V and 5 bases from J, leaving 12 bases between. The CDR3 length is 13 residues. Germline V CDR1 and CDR2: WNHNN, SYGVQD (reference sequence). CDR3 in amino acids: CASSQGGGDTQYF. DNA for the CDR3: TGCGCCAGCAGCCAGGGGGGCGGAGATACGCAGTATTTT.

The chain couples TRBV3-1 (or the pseudogene TRBV3-2) to TRBJ1-2, with 7 bases aligning to TRBD1. The V gene's germline CDR1 is LGHDT and CDR2 YNNKEL (reference sequence). Unmatched junction bases numbered 3, after V lost 2 bases and J lost 0 bases. This CDR3 spans 15 amino acids. CDR3 in amino acids: CASSQRDRPNYGYTF. The CDR3 DNA sequence: TGTGCCAGCAGCCAACGGGACAGACCTAACTATGGCTACACCTTC.

The chain combines TRBV6-1 with TRBJ2-1; D perhaps matches TRBD1 (5 bases). CDR1 and CDR2 from the germline V gene are MNHNS and SASEGT. The germline V and J ends were trimmed by 3 bases and 9 bases, with 9 bases remaining between them. The CDR3 sequence is 12 residues long. In DNA, the CDR3 is TGTGCCAGCAGTGACAGGGTTCGTGAGCAGTTCTTC. It translates to CASSDRVREQFF.

A note on this clone: Lacking the conserved final phenylalanine or tryptophan, this CDR3 likely reflects a read error. This rearrangement joins TRBV12-5 to TRBJ1-6; D unclear. The CDR3 runs 16 residues. V was shortened by 3 bases and J by 10 bases, with 19 bases between the two germline ends. Germline V CDR1 and CDR2: LGHNT, FRNRAP. The CDR3 DNA reads TGTGCTAGTGGTTTCATCCGCGAGCCATTCAGATCACCCCTCCACCTT. It is translated as CASGFIREPFRSPLHL.

V gene TRBV3-1 (or the pseudogene TRBV3-2) combines with J gene TRBJ2-1, with 8 bases lining up with TRBD2. CDR3 length equals 17 residues. CDR1 and CDR2 (germline): LGHDT, YNNKEL (reference sequence). V lost 3 bases to trimming and J lost 8 bases; unmatched junction nucleotides: 15. The CDR3 nucleotides are TGTGCCAGCAGCCAGGAGGCGGGGGGTTTTTTGCCCCATGAGCAGTTCTTC. Translation gives CASSQEAGGFLPHEQFF.

The gene calls are TRBV5-1 and TRBJ1-1; no firm D call. CDR3 length: 15 residues. Germline V gene lookup returns CDR1 SGHRS and CDR2 YFSETQ. Trimming took 0 bases from V and 0 from J, leaving 9 bases between them. CDR3 region: CASSLGQTMNTEAFF. The DNA for the CDR3 is TGCGCCAGCAGCTTGGGGCAAACGATGAACACTGAAGCTTTCTTT.

The rearrangement uses TRBV11-2 and TRBJ2-1; D uncertain. V lost 4 bases and J lost 7, with 8 bases in between. The CDR3 runs to 12 residues. CDR1 is SGHAT and CDR2 is FQNNGV in the germline V gene. CDR3 in DNA: TGTGCCAGCAGCTCCCCTGCGAATGAGCAGTTCTTC. Residues: CASSSPANEQFF. Combining the CDR3 with reference TRBV11-2 and TRBJ2-1 gives the whole variable domain EAGVAQSPRYKIIEKRQSVAFWCNPISGHATLYWYQQILGQGPKLLIQFQNNGVVDDSQLPKDRFSAERLKGVDSTLKIQPAKLEDSAVYLCASSSPANEQFFGPGTRLTVL.